Listed below are T cell receptor beta chains from one sample, sequenced in a study of cytomegalovirus exposure and HLA in healthy donors. Using immunoSEQ multiplex PCR, the repertoire was profiled, and TCRdb retains in-frame clones only, with some absent. This sample has more than 200,000 clones, with about 80% found just once. The sample was PBMCs. The receptors come from a girl aged 5 to 17 in good health and CMV-seronegative. CDR3s include the opening cysteine and the closing phenylalanine or tryptophan. A D gene is named only where the DNA matches it firmly. The size entry is marked missing in some rows and otherwise reads once, few, many or a size class.

clone_size: -
j_call: TRBJ1-1
d_call: TRBD1
v_call: TRBV18
cdr3_nt: TGTGCCAGCTCACCGCTATCGACAGGGGAGACTGAAGCTTTCTTT
cdr3_aa: CASSPLSTGETEAFF

clone_size: -
j_call: TRBJ1-2
d_call: TRBD1
v_call: TRBV2
cdr3_nt: TGTGCCAGCACCAAAAACAGGGGAGCTAACTATGGCTACACCTTC
cdr3_aa: CASTKNRGANYGYTF

clone_size: few
j_call: TRBJ2-7
d_call: -
v_call: TRBV27
cdr3_nt: TGTGCCAGCACGAGTTACGAGCAGTACTTC
cdr3_aa: CASTSYEQYF

clone_size: once
j_call: TRBJ1-2
d_call: -
v_call: TRBV6-1
cdr3_nt: TGTGCCAGCAGTGAACTGGGGGCTGGCTACACCTTC
cdr3_aa: CASSELGAGYTF

clone_size: -
j_call: TRBJ2-7
d_call: TRBD2
v_call: TRBV5-4
cdr3_nt: TGTGCCAGCAGCCCGACTAGCGGGAGTTCCTACGAGCAGTACTTC
cdr3_aa: CASSPTSGSSYEQYF

clone_size: -
j_call: TRBJ1-1
d_call: TRBD1
v_call: TRBV9
cdr3_nt: TGTGCCAGCAGCGTAGTAGTTCGGGACAGGGGTTCCACTGAAGCTTTCTTT
cdr3_aa: CASSVVVRDRGSTEAFF

clone_size: -
j_call: TRBJ2-1
d_call: -
v_call: TRBV30
cdr3_nt: TGTGCCTGGAGTGTACTGAACGGCGGCAATGAGCAGTTCTTC
cdr3_aa: CAWSVLNGGNEQFF

clone_size: -
j_call: TRBJ1-1
d_call: TRBD1
v_call: TRBV4-1
cdr3_nt: TGCGCCAGCAGCCAAGGGCCCGGGACAGGAGTCGCAGCTTTCTTT
cdr3_aa: CASSQGPGTGVAAFF

clone_size: -
j_call: TRBJ1-1
d_call: -
v_call: TRBV5-1
cdr3_nt: TGCGCCAGCAGCTTGGAGGTACAGTTGAACACTGAAGCTTTCTTT
cdr3_aa: CASSLEVQLNTEAFF

clone_size: few
j_call: TRBJ1-1
d_call: TRBD1
v_call: TRBV4-3
cdr3_nt: TGCGCCAGCAGCCAAGTGACAGGGGTTGTAGCTTTCTTT
cdr3_aa: CASSQVTGVVAFF

clone_size: -
j_call: TRBJ1-5
d_call: TRBD1
v_call: TRBV28
cdr3_nt: TGTGCCAGCAGTTTGGGACAGGGGGTACGCAATCAGCCCCAGCATTTT
cdr3_aa: CASSLGQGVRNQPQHF

clone_size: -
j_call: TRBJ1-2
d_call: TRBD1
v_call: TRBV28
cdr3_nt: TGTGCCAGCAGAGAGCAGGGGGCGCGACGTAGTGGCTACACCTTC
cdr3_aa: CASREQGARRSGYTF

clone_size: -
j_call: TRBJ1-2
d_call: -
v_call: TRBV7-2
cdr3_nt: TGTGCCAGCAGCCCAGGCTTGCGTCAAGGCTACACCTTC
cdr3_aa: CASSPGLRQGYTF

clone_size: -
j_call: TRBJ1-5
d_call: -
v_call: TRBV30
cdr3_nt: TGTGCCTGGGGGACTCAGGGACTTCAGCCCCAGCATTTT
cdr3_aa: CAWGTQGLQPQHF

clone_size: -
j_call: TRBJ1-1
d_call: TRBD1
v_call: TRBV19
cdr3_nt: TGTGCCAATCATAGGGGGGGGACAGGGAAGAACACTGAAGCTTTCTTT
cdr3_aa: CANHRGGTGKNTEAFF

clone_size: -
j_call: TRBJ2-7
d_call: -
v_call: TRBV4-3
cdr3_nt: TGCGCCAGCAGCCAAGAAGGCGGAGAGACCTACGAGCAGTACTTC
cdr3_aa: CASSQEGGETYEQYF

clone_size: -
j_call: TRBJ2-7
d_call: TRBD1
v_call: TRBV28
cdr3_nt: TGTGCCAGCAGTTCGGGACAGGGCGCCTACGAGCAGTACTTC
cdr3_aa: CASSSGQGAYEQYF

clone_size: -
j_call: TRBJ2-1
d_call: -
v_call: TRBV19
cdr3_nt: TGTGCCAGTAGTAAACCCGGTCCAACCCAATACAATGAGCAGTTCTTC
cdr3_aa: CASSKPGPTQYNEQFF

clone_size: -
j_call: TRBJ1-1
d_call: -
v_call: TRBV28
cdr3_nt: TGTGCCAGCAGAGAAATGGGGCACACTGAAGCTTTCTTT
cdr3_aa: CASREMGHTEAFF

clone_size: -
j_call: TRBJ2-7
d_call: TRBD1
v_call: TRBV7-9
cdr3_nt: TGTGCCAGCAGCTTAACTGGAGGGACAGGGGCTTCCTACGAGCAGTACTTC
cdr3_aa: CASSLTGGTGASYEQYF

clone_size: few
j_call: TRBJ1-1
d_call: -
v_call: TRBV27
cdr3_nt: TGTGCCAGCAGTTCAACACGAAACACTGAAGCTTTCTTT
cdr3_aa: CASSSTRNTEAFF

clone_size: -
j_call: TRBJ1-2
d_call: TRBD1
v_call: TRBV2
cdr3_nt: TGTGCCAGCAGTGTTGGACAGGGGGCTCATAACTATGGCTACACCTTC
cdr3_aa: CASSVGQGAHNYGYTF

clone_size: -
j_call: TRBJ2-3
d_call: TRBD1
v_call: TRBV7-2
cdr3_nt: TGTGCCAGCAGCCCAAACAGGGGTACAGATACGCAGTATTTT
cdr3_aa: CASSPNRGTDTQYF

clone_size: once
j_call: TRBJ1-3
d_call: -
v_call: TRBV7-8
cdr3_nt: TGTGCCAGCAGCGCGGCAGGGGCCGCTGGAAACACCATATATTTT
cdr3_aa: CASSAAGAAGNTIYF

clone_size: -
j_call: TRBJ2-3
d_call: -
v_call: TRBV27
cdr3_nt: TGTGCCAGCAGTTTGTCGGGGGTTAGCACAGATACGCAGTATTTT
cdr3_aa: CASSLSGVSTDTQYF

clone_size: -
j_call: TRBJ2-1
d_call: TRBD2
v_call: TRBV28
cdr3_nt: TGTGCCAGCGGAATTGTTCTAGCGGGAGGTACCAATGAGCAGTTCTTC
cdr3_aa: CASGIVLAGGTNEQFF

clone_size: once
j_call: TRBJ1-5
d_call: -
v_call: TRBV25-1
cdr3_nt: TGTGCCAGCAGTGAGAACAGGGAATATCAGCCCCAGCATTTT
cdr3_aa: CASSENREYQPQHF

clone_size: -
j_call: TRBJ2-3
d_call: -
v_call: TRBV2
cdr3_nt: TGTGCCAGCAAGGAGGGCAGCACAGATACGCAGTATTTT
cdr3_aa: CASKEGSTDTQYF

clone_size: -
j_call: TRBJ1-2
d_call: -
v_call: TRBV6-7
cdr3_nt: TGTGCCAGCAGTTACTCGTGGTGGGAGAGCTATGGCTACACCTTC
cdr3_aa: CASSYSWWESYGYTF

clone_size: -
j_call: TRBJ1-5
d_call: -
v_call: TRBV28
cdr3_nt: TGTGCCAGCAGGGACGAACGGGGGCAGCCCCAGCATTTT
cdr3_aa: CASRDERGQPQHF

clone_size: -
j_call: TRBJ1-2
d_call: TRBD1
v_call: TRBV6-5
cdr3_nt: TGTGCCAGCAGTTCGGAAACAGGGGGCTCTTCGAGGGGCCACACCTTC
cdr3_aa: CASSSETGGSSRGHTF

clone_size: -
j_call: TRBJ2-7
d_call: TRBD1
v_call: TRBV2
cdr3_nt: TGTGCCAGCAGTGGGGGCCAGGGGGCCAACGAGCAGTACTTC
cdr3_aa: CASSGGQGANEQYF

clone_size: -
j_call: TRBJ2-7
d_call: TRBD2
v_call: TRBV13
cdr3_nt: TGTGCCAGCAGCCAGCGGGAGACCTCCTACGAGCAGTACTTC
cdr3_aa: CASSQRETSYEQYF

clone_size: -
j_call: TRBJ2-1
d_call: TRBD2
v_call: TRBV7-7
cdr3_nt: TGTGCTAGCAGCGCCTCAGGGGGACTAGCGGATGAGCAGTTCTTC
cdr3_aa: CASSASGGLADEQFF

clone_size: once
j_call: TRBJ1-6
d_call: -
v_call: TRBV10-3
cdr3_nt: TGTGCCCAATCGCCCCTACACAGGGTAACTGGCGATAATTCACCCCTCCACTTT
cdr3_aa: CAQSPLHRVTGDNSPLHF

clone_size: -
j_call: TRBJ2-1
d_call: -
v_call: TRBV9
cdr3_nt: TGTGCCAGCAGCGTAGTCCCCTGGCGGGCCAGTTCCTACAATGAGCAGTTCTTC
cdr3_aa: CASSVVPWRASSYNEQFF

clone_size: -
j_call: TRBJ1-6
d_call: TRBD1
v_call: TRBV28
cdr3_nt: TGTGCCAGCAGACAAAGTTCAGGGGGCCGTAATTCACCCCTCCACTTT
cdr3_aa: CASRQSSGGRNSPLHF

clone_size: -
j_call: TRBJ1-4
d_call: -
v_call: TRBV11-2
cdr3_nt: TGTGCCAGCAGAAGGACCTACAGGGCCACTAATGAAAAACTGTTTTTT
cdr3_aa: CASRRTYRATNEKLFF

clone_size: -
j_call: TRBJ2-5
d_call: TRBD2
v_call: TRBV9
cdr3_nt: TGTGCCAGCAGCGTTGGGGGGGGGCAAGAGACCCAGTACTTC
cdr3_aa: CASSVGGGQETQYF

clone_size: -
j_call: TRBJ2-5
d_call: -
v_call: TRBV7-8
cdr3_nt: TGTGCCAGCAGCTCCCAATGGACCCAGTACTTC
cdr3_aa: CASSSQWTQYF

clone_size: -
j_call: TRBJ1-5
d_call: TRBD1
v_call: TRBV7-9
cdr3_nt: TGTGCCAGCAGCAACAGGGGTAGAAATCAGCCCCAGCATTTT
cdr3_aa: CASSNRGRNQPQHF

clone_size: -
j_call: TRBJ1-2
d_call: -
v_call: TRBV6-6
cdr3_nt: TGTGCCAGCAGGGGGGACTTCAATGGCTACACCTTC
cdr3_aa: CASRGDFNGYTF

clone_size: -
j_call: TRBJ1-2
d_call: -
v_call: TRBV7-2
cdr3_nt: TGTGCCAGCAGCTTAGTGGAGGGAGCCTATGGCTACACCTTC
cdr3_aa: CASSLVEGAYGYTF

clone_size: once
j_call: TRBJ2-3
d_call: TRBD2
v_call: TRBV7-9
cdr3_nt: TGTGCCAGCAGCTTAGCGAAGGATAGCGGGGGCCTCGGCACAGATACGCAGTATTTT
cdr3_aa: CASSLAKDSGGLGTDTQYF

clone_size: -
j_call: TRBJ1-2
d_call: -
v_call: TRBV6-4
cdr3_nt: TGTGCCAGCAGTGAAGGCCCCAGAGGGTATGGCTACACCTTC
cdr3_aa: CASSEGPRGYGYTF

clone_size: -
j_call: TRBJ2-7
d_call: TRBD2
v_call: TRBV28
cdr3_nt: TGTGCCAGCAGCCTCGAGACTAGCGGGAGTTGGGAGCAGTACTTC
cdr3_aa: CASSLETSGSWEQYF

clone_size: -
j_call: TRBJ1-1
d_call: -
v_call: TRBV7-8
cdr3_nt: TGTGCCAGCAGCTTAGCGCCAGGGCTCACTGAAGCTTTCTTT
cdr3_aa: CASSLAPGLTEAFF

clone_size: -
j_call: TRBJ2-5
d_call: -
v_call: TRBV7-2
cdr3_nt: TGTGCCAGCAGCTTAAGGAGAGAGACCCAGTACTTC
cdr3_aa: CASSLRRETQYF

clone_size: once
j_call: TRBJ1-1
d_call: -
v_call: TRBV7-3
cdr3_nt: TGTGCCAGCAGCTTATACAGGGAAATGAACACTGAAGCTTTCTTT
cdr3_aa: CASSLYREMNTEAFF

clone_size: -
j_call: TRBJ2-5
d_call: -
v_call: TRBV5-6
cdr3_nt: TGTGCCAGCAGCGCTCCACTAGGGAAAGAGACCCAGTACTTC
cdr3_aa: CASSAPLGKETQYF

clone_size: -
j_call: TRBJ1-3
d_call: -
v_call: TRBV11-2
cdr3_nt: TGTGCCAGCAGCTTAGTACGGGCAGCAGGGTCTGGAAACACCATATATTTT
cdr3_aa: CASSLVRAAGSGNTIYF

clone_size: -
j_call: TRBJ2-2
d_call: TRBD2
v_call: TRBV7-3
cdr3_nt: TGTGCCAGCAGCTTGATAGCGGGAGACACCGGGGAGCTGTTTTTT
cdr3_aa: CASSLIAGDTGELFF

clone_size: -
j_call: TRBJ1-2
d_call: TRBD1
v_call: TRBV6-5
cdr3_nt: TGTGCCAGCAGACGAAACAGGGGGCGCAACTATGGCTACACCTTC
cdr3_aa: CASRRNRGRNYGYTF

clone_size: -
j_call: TRBJ1-2
d_call: -
v_call: TRBV28
cdr3_nt: TGTGCCAGCACAGATGGCTATGGCTACACCTTC
cdr3_aa: CASTDGYGYTF

clone_size: -
j_call: TRBJ2-2
d_call: TRBD1
v_call: TRBV5-1
cdr3_nt: TGCGCCAGCAGCCCGCTGACAGGGGACACCGGGGAGCTGTTTTTT
cdr3_aa: CASSPLTGDTGELFF

clone_size: few
j_call: TRBJ1-2
d_call: -
v_call: TRBV5-6
cdr3_nt: TGTGCCAGCACCAAGCTACAGAGCCTCTATGGCTACACCTTC
cdr3_aa: CASTKLQSLYGYTF

clone_size: -
j_call: TRBJ1-1
d_call: TRBD1
v_call: TRBV30
cdr3_nt: TGTGCCTGGAATAGGGGGGACAGGGGTGAAGCTTTCTTT
cdr3_aa: CAWNRGDRGEAFF